These 11 T cell receptor beta chains came from one sample sequenced in a study of patients and donors after allogeneic stem cell transplantation. A single record per CDR3 protein comes from TCRdb applying MiXCR to the RT-PCR reads. The repertoire holds about 960,000 distinct CDR3 sequences, with more than 15% as singletons. Input material: blood, either unsorted or a sorted T cell fraction (not recorded which). The receptors come from a human donor who was either an allogeneic HSCT recipient or a stem cell or donor lymphocyte infusion donor (not recorded which). It is not recorded whose cells these are; they may come from a transplant donor.

This clonotype was found many times. The chain combines TRBV12-3 or TRBV12-4 with TRBJ1-4, with TRBD1 identical over 8 bases. This CDR3 comprises 16 residues. J lost 3 bases, V lost 4 bases, and 7 bases had no gene match. The CDR3 sequence: CASSSRDRLSNEKLFF. The CDR3 region has the DNA TGTGCCAGCAGTTCCCGGGACAGGCTTTCTAATGAAAAACTGTTTTTT.

This clonotype was recorded a few times. The chain has TRBV6-2 or TRBV6-3 and TRBJ2-1; D gene ambiguous. Germline V gene sequence: CDR1 MNHEY, CDR2 SVGEGT. With 6 bases removed from V and 2 bases from J, the gap between germline ends came to 23 bases. The length of the CDR3 is 18 residues. CDR3 in DNA: TGTGCCAGCAGCCCGGATGAGTTTGTACAGATTACCTACAATGAGCAGTTCTTC. It encodes CASSPDEFVQITYNEQFF.

This clonotype was seen more than once but under ten times. The rearrangement uses TRBV2 and TRBJ1-1, with a weak D call TRBD1 (6 bases). The CDR3 totals 13 residues. CDR1 and CDR2 from the germline V gene are SNHLY and FYNNEI. Trimming shortened V by 8 bases and J by 1 base, and 11 bases separated the two germline ends. DNA for the CDR3: TGTGCCAGCCCGAGGGGGGCGAACACTGAAGCTTTCTTT. Translating it yields CASPRGANTEAFF.

V and J are TRBV7-9 and TRBJ2-5, with 15 nucleotides matching TRBD2. This CDR3 spans 17 amino acids. Per germline, CDR1 SEHNR and CDR2 FQNEAQ (reference sequence). With 5 bases clipped from V and 3 bases from J, the junction kept 7 bases outside the gene matches. As DNA, the CDR3 is TGTGCCAGCAGCCCCCGGACTAGCGGGAGGGTAGAAGAGACCCAGTACTTC. Translating it yields CASSPRTSGRVEETQYF.

This clonotype was detected many times. The chain combines TRBV12-3 or TRBV12-4 with TRBJ2-2; D unclear. V was cut by 7 bases and J by 4 bases, with 13 bases left in between. CDR3 length equals 14 residues. DNA for the CDR3: TGTGCCAGCACTAATGAGAGACCCACCGGGGAGCTGTTTTTT. As protein: CASTNERPTGELFF.

A few counts support this clonotype. The CDR3 region has the DNA TGTGCCAGCAGTCAAAGGACTAGCGGGGGGAAAAACATTCAGTACTTC. Amino acids: CASSQRTSGGKNIQYF. The V call is TRBV12-3 or TRBV12-4, the J call TRBJ2-4; 14 bases agree with TRBD2. This CDR3 comprises 16 residues. V dropped 5 bases and J dropped 4; count of bases not matched to a gene: 4.

This clonotype has only a few counts. This sequence joins TRBV20-1 and TRBJ2-7; possible D gene TRBD2, 6 bases. Germline V gene lookup returns CDR1 DFQATT and CDR2 SNEGSKA (reference sequence). V was shortened by 4 bases and J by 0 bases, with 10 bases between the two germline ends. The CDR3 extends over 13 amino acids. The DNA for the CDR3 is TGCAGTGCTACCGGGAGTAACTCCTACGAGCAGTACTTC. The encoded protein is CSATGSNSYEQYF.

There are a few counts of this clonotype. The V and J genes are TRBV7-2 and TRBJ1-4; no clear D gene. Germline V gives CDR1 SGHTA, CDR2 FQGNSA. The CDR3 length is 16 residues. V lost 1 base to trimming and J lost 0 bases, with 9 bases between them. The CDR3 sequence: CASSLEPSATNEKLFF. The CDR3 DNA reads as TGTGCCAGCAGCTTAGAACCATCTGCAACTAATGAAAAACTGTTTTTT.

The DNA for the CDR3 is TGTGCCAGCAGAAAGGATAACTATGGCTACACCTTC. Amino acids: CASRKDNYGYTF. The chain recombines TRBV27 with TRBJ1-2; D is unresolved. CDR1 is MNHEY, CDR2 SMNVEV, per germline (reference sequence). The length of the CDR3 is 12 residues. Trimming shortened V by 6 bases and J by 1 base, and 6 bases separated the two germline ends.

The chain carries TRBV15 and TRBJ2-7; TRBD2 matches 11 bases. The CDR3 has 18 residues. Per the germline V gene, CDR1 is LNHNV and CDR2 is YYDKDF (reference sequence). The junction had 13 bases not matched to a gene; V was cut back by 5 bases and J by 1 base. In nucleotides, the CDR3 is TGTGCCACCAGCGGAAGGAACCTAGCGGGGGGCCCTTCCTACGAGCAGTACTTC. This sequence encodes CATSGRNLAGGPSYEQYF.

The J gene is TRBJ2-1, the V gene TRBV6-1; TRBD2 matches at 8 bases. With 6 bases clipped from V and 6 bases from J, the junction kept 7 bases outside the gene matches. This CDR3 contains 14 residues. Germline V lookup: CDR1 MNHNS, CDR2 SASEGT. The CDR3: CASRRGDFSNEQFF. The CDR3 bases are TGTGCCAGCAGGCGGGGGGACTTCTCCAATGAGCAGTTCTTC.